A single sample gave rise to the 29 T cell receptor beta chains below, sequenced in a study of T cells in localized non-small cell lung cancer (dated by TCRdb to about 2020). Libraries came from the immunoSEQ multiplex PCR assay. TCRdb obtained this table from immuneACCESS and retained in-frame rearrangements with V and J assigned. These tables miss some clones; where compared with another copy, unresolved V genes account for less than half of the shortfall, and the remainder is unexplained. The sample table holds tens of thousands of clones, of which 80% to 90% were seen once. The top ten hold about 14% of the sample. Sequences were derived from peripheral blood, sampled before any cancer treatment. Receptors originate from a female donor older than 55 with stage I lung adenocarcinoma.

This chain links TRBV6-6 with TRBJ2-7, with 11 bases matching TRBD2. This CDR3 region has 15 residues. V dropped 7 bases and J dropped 3; count of bases not matched to a gene: 8. In germline, CDR1 is MNHNY, CDR2 SVGAGI (reference sequence). The CDR3 is CASTETGTSGYEQYF. The CDR3 nucleotides are TGTGCCAGCACGGAAACCGGGACTAGCGGCTACGAGCAGTACTTC.

This chain uses TRBV5-1 with TRBJ2-2, with D perhaps matching TRBD1 or TRBD2 (5 bases each). Looked up from germline, CDR1 is SGHRS and CDR2 is YFSETQ. Trimming shortened V by 4 bases and J by 6 bases, and 7 bases separated the two germline ends. This CDR3 is 12 amino acids long. CDR3 coding DNA: TGCGCCAGCAGCGAGGGACCCGGGGAGCTGTTTTTT. Translating it yields CASSEGPGELFF.

This clone was picked up a small number of times. V usage is TRBV10-1 and J usage is TRBJ1-3; D ambiguous. In germline, CDR1 is WNHNN, CDR2 SYGVQD (reference sequence). This CDR3 contains 14 residues. Trimming removed 3 bases at V and 0 bases at J, with 6 bases between. The CDR3 loop is CASSDSHSGNTIYF. CDR3 nucleotide sequence: TGCGCCAGCAGTGACAGCCACTCTGGAAACACCATATATTTT.

The J gene is TRBJ2-7, the V gene TRBV18; TRBD1 matches at 7 bases. The germline V gene encodes CDR1 KGHSH and CDR2 LQKENI. J lost 2 bases, V lost 0 bases, and 1 base had no gene match. The CDR3 has 14 amino acids. The CDR3 nucleotides are TGTGCCAGCTCACCACCGGGACAGACCTACGAGCAGTACTTC. It yields the protein CASSPPGQTYEQYF.

The V and J genes are TRBV2 and TRBJ2-2; tentative D call: TRBD2 (6 bases). CDR1 is SNHLY and CDR2 is FYNNEI in the germline V gene. Trimming shortened V by 7 bases and J by 5 bases, and 11 bases separated the two germline ends. The CDR3 consists of 13 residues. The CDR3 region has the DNA TGTGCCAGCAAAGGGACTCTTACCGGGGAGCTGTTTTTT. Protein sequence: CASKGTLTGELFF. The variable domain in full, completed from reference TRBV2 and TRBJ2-2, reads EPEVTQTPSHQVTQMGQEVILRCVPISNHLYFYWYRQILGQKVEFLVSFYNNEISEKSEIFDDQFSVERPDGSNFTLKIRSTKLEDSAMYFCASKGTLTGELFFGEGSRLTVL.

The chain couples TRBV5-5 to TRBJ1-5, with D unresolved. The CDR3 sequence is 13 residues long. V gave up 4 bases and J gave up 4 bases, with 9 bases separating them. The V gene's germline CDR1 is SGHKS and CDR2 YYEKEE (reference sequence). In nucleotides, the CDR3 is TGTGCCAGCAGCAGAGATCGTAATCAGCCCCAGCATTTT. Protein sequence: CASSRDRNQPQHF.

This rearrangement joins TRBV18 to TRBJ2-7, with D perhaps matching TRBD2 (7 bases). This CDR3 comprises 16 residues. The V end lost 2 bases, the J end lost 4 bases, and 18 bases lay between the germline ends. Germline V gene data show CDR1 as KGHSH and CDR2 as LQKENI. CDR3: CASSPSLGGGFYEQYF. The CDR3 DNA reads as TGTGCCAGCTCACCATCCCTCGGCGGGGGCTTTTACGAGCAGTACTTC.

The sample holds one count of this clone. V and J are TRBV7-9 and TRBJ1-1; 10 bases match TRBD1. This CDR3 has 15 residues. V was pared by 5 bases and J by 2 bases, with 5 bases of the junction left unmatched. The germline gives CDR1 SEHNR, CDR2 FQNEAQ (reference sequence). As DNA, the CDR3 is TGTGCCAGCAGCAGTTGGGACAGGGGAAACACTGAAGCTTTCTTT. Residues: CASSSWDRGNTEAFF.

This chain uses TRBV13 with TRBJ1-1; D is possibly TRBD1 (5 bases). V gave up 3 bases and J gave up 2 bases, with 10 bases separating them. Germline V gene sequence: CDR1 PRHDT, CDR2 FYEKMQ (reference sequence). The CDR3 has 14 residues. The CDR3 DNA sequence: TGTGCCAGCAGCTTTAGGGGCCAAAACACTGAAGCTTTCTTT. Translating gives CASSFRGQNTEAFF.

The V call is TRBV4-2, the J call TRBJ1-4; no firm D call. This CDR3 has 17 residues. The V end lost 3 bases, the J end lost 0 bases, and 14 bases lay between the germline ends. The germline CDR1 and CDR2 sequences are LGHNA and YNFKEQ. CDR3 coding DNA: TGTGCCAGCAGCCACGGTCTTCTAAATCCAACTAATGAAAAACTGTTTTTT. The encoded protein is CASSHGLLNPTNEKLFF.

This chain uses TRBV7-2 with TRBJ2-7, with 11 bases lining up with TRBD1. Germline CDR1 SGHTA, CDR2 FQGNSA. V shed 6 bases and J 4 bases; nucleotides not matched to a gene: 5. The CDR3 totals 14 residues. In DNA, the CDR3 is TGTGCCAGCAGTACGGGACAGGGGGTATACGAGCAGTACTTC. Amino acids: CASSTGQGVYEQYF.

The chain links TRBV6-5 to TRBJ2-1; D unclear. The CDR3 consists of 14 residues. The germline V gene has CDR1 MNHEY and CDR2 SVGAGI. Trimming pared 3 bases from V and 1 base from J, leaving 7 bases between. The CDR3 spells CASSYLGSYNEQFF. CDR3 DNA: TGTGCCAGCAGTTATCTGGGGTCCTACAATGAGCAGTTCTTC.

The rearrangement links TRBV10-3 to TRBJ2-5; TRBD1 matches 9 bases. Germline V lookup: CDR1 ENHRY, CDR2 SYGVKD. The CDR3 length is 13 residues. The J segment lost 4 bases and the V segment lost 4 bases, leaving 1 base of the junction unmatched. CDR3 protein: CAISGQGGETQYF. DNA of the CDR3: TGTGCCATCAGTGGACAGGGGGGAGAGACCCAGTACTTC.

This chain links TRBV10-2 with TRBJ1-5; 8 nucleotides match TRBD1. The CDR3 spans 14 residues. CDR1 is WSHSY, CDR2 SAAADI, per germline. Losses at the gene ends were 6 bases for V and 2 bases for J; bases not matched to a gene: 3. CDR3 DNA: TGCGCCAGCAGGCTGGGACAGGGCAATCAGCCCCAGCATTTT. Translating it yields CASRLGQGNQPQHF.

This sequence joins TRBV9 and TRBJ2-7; 8 bases map to TRBD2. Germline V gives CDR1 SGDLS, CDR2 YYNGEE. CDR3 size: 13 residues. With V trimmed by 3 bases and J by 3 bases, 2 bases remained unmatched. The CDR3 DNA sequence: TGTGCCAGCAGCGGGACTAGCTACTACGAGCAGTACTTC. Translation: CASSGTSYYEQYF. Variable domain in full (rest from reference TRBV9 and TRBJ2-7): DSGVTQTPKHLITATGQRVTLRCSPRSGDLSVYWYQQSLDQGLQFLIQYYNGEERAKGNILERFSAQQFPDLHSELNLSSLELGDSALYFCASSGTSYYEQYFGPGTRLTVT.

This clone was recorded once. The chain uses TRBV5-4 and TRBJ1-1; 8 bases are shared with TRBD1. CDR3 length: 16 residues. Germline V CDR1 and CDR2: SGHNT, YYREEE (reference sequence). V lost 3 bases and J lost 1; bases outside the gene matches: 8. The CDR3 coding sequence is TGTGCCAGCAGCTCCCAGTTAGGACAGGGGAACACTGAAGCTTTCTTT. This gives the protein CASSSQLGQGNTEAFF.

The rearrangement uses TRBV5-4 and TRBJ1-6; 7 bases align to TRBD1. This CDR3 spans 15 amino acids. V shed 2 bases, J shed 7 bases, and the junction held 6 bases outside the gene matches. Germline CDR1 is SGHNT and CDR2 is YYREEE (reference sequence). The CDR3 spells CASSFRQGPNSPLHF. Written as DNA, the CDR3 is TGTGCCAGCAGCTTCAGACAGGGACCGAATTCACCCCTCCACTTT.

A single count supports this clone. This chain links TRBV14 with TRBJ2-1, with D possibly TRBD2 on 6 matching bases. Per germline, CDR1 SGHDN and CDR2 FVKESK. Deletions cut 1 base from V and 10 bases from J, with 11 bases between. CDR3 size: 13 residues. DNA of the CDR3: TGTGCCAGCAGCCAAGTCGGGGGTGACGAGCAGTTCTTC. Its translation: CASSQVGGDEQFF.

The chain joins TRBV18 to TRBJ1-2; 8 nucleotides agree with TRBD1. Germline values: CDR1 KGHSH, CDR2 LQKENI. Trimming took 6 bases from V and 14 from J; bases not matched to a gene: 11. CDR3 length equals 12 residues. This CDR3 is CASSLGQGAATF. The CDR3 region has the DNA TGTGCCAGCTCCCTCGGACAGGGCGCAGCTACCTTC. The full variable domain, its missing parts supplied by reference TRBV18 and TRBJ1-2, is NAGVMQNPRHLVRRRGQEARLRCSPMKGHSHVYWYRQLPEEGLKFMVYLQKENIIDESGMPKERFSAEFPKEGPSILRIQQVVRGDSAAYFCASSLGQGAATFGSGTRLTVV.

This clone was observed once. The J gene is TRBJ2-3, the V gene TRBV7-3; D uncertain. V dropped 4 bases and J dropped 8 bases, with 10 bases sitting between them. The length of the CDR3 is 12 residues. Germline CDR1 SGHTA, CDR2 FQGTGA. Here the CDR3 reads CASSSPGSTQYF. CDR3 coding DNA: TGTGCCAGCAGCTCACCGGGTAGTACGCAGTATTTT.

This clone was seen just once. V and J are TRBV5-1 and TRBJ2-7; the D gene could be TRBD1 or TRBD2 (7 bases each). The CDR3 spans 15 residues. Trimming shortened V by 3 bases and J by 7 bases, and 20 bases separated the two germline ends. Germline CDR1 SGHRS, CDR2 YFSETQ. The CDR3 is CASSSGGGILSEQYF. CDR3 bases: TGCGCCAGCAGCTCAGGGGGAGGGATTTTGTCTGAGCAGTACTTC.

This CDR3 is CASSNGGQGMNQPQHF. CDR3 DNA: TGTGCCAGTAGTAACGGGGGACAGGGGATGAATCAGCCCCAGCATTTT. The V gene is TRBV19, the J gene TRBJ1-5; 10 bases are a match to TRBD1. Trimming cost V 4 bases and J 4 bases; bases outside gene matches: 7. The germline gives CDR1 LNHDA, CDR2 SQIVND (reference sequence). CDR3 length equals 16 residues.

This clone was seen once. V and J are TRBV5-1 and TRBJ1-4; no clear D. The CDR3 has 14 residues. From germline, CDR1 is SGHRS and CDR2 YFSETQ. Trimming stripped 5 bases from V and 8 bases from J, with 16 bases between. The CDR3 nucleotides read TGCGCCAGCAGAATCCAGGTTGAAGGAGAAAAACTGTTTTTT. Residues: CASRIQVEGEKLFF.

The rearrangement links TRBV18 to TRBJ2-1; D may be TRBD1 (5 bases). The CDR3 extends over 13 amino acids. Between the trimmed V and J ends, which lost 3 bases and 6 bases, there was a span of 9 bases. From germline, CDR1 is KGHSH and CDR2 LQKENI. The CDR3 loop is CASSPDSINEQFF. For the CDR3, the DNA is TGTGCCAGCTCACCCGACAGTATCAATGAGCAGTTCTTC.

The V gene is TRBV5-1, the J gene TRBJ2-7; D may match TRBD1 or TRBD2 (5 bases each). Germline V lookup: CDR1 SGHRS, CDR2 YFSETQ. Trimming took off 4 bases at V and 6 bases at J, with 17 bases between the two ends. This CDR3 is built from 14 residues. CDR3 loop: CASSGAPGIVEQYF. CDR3 sequence (DNA): TGCGCCAGCAGCGGGGCGCCGGGAATAGTCGAGCAGTACTTC.

J is TRBJ1-4 and V is TRBV5-6; the D is unclear. Trimming stripped 6 bases from V and 7 bases from J, with 10 bases between. Looked up from germline, CDR1 is SGHDT and CDR2 is YYEEEE. The CDR3 totals 12 residues. The CDR3, as DNA: TGTGCCAGCAATCTTGGCGGTGAAAAACTGTTTTTT. Its protein product is CASNLGGEKLFF.

The chain has TRBV11-3 and TRBJ2-1; 9 bases align to TRBD2. This CDR3 comprises 19 residues. Losses at the gene ends were 3 bases for V and 0 bases for J; bases not matched to a gene: 12. Per the germline V gene, CDR1 is SGHNT and CDR2 is YENEEA. The CDR3 nucleotides are TGTGCCAGCAGCTTGGACGCCTTGAGCGGGAGGTACTCCTACAATGAGCAGTTCTTC. Amino acid sequence: CASSLDALSGRYSYNEQFF.

This clone turned up a few times. V and J are TRBV18 and TRBJ1-2, with D unclear. CDR3 length equals 14 residues. CDR1 and CDR2 (germline): KGHSH, LQKENI. Trimming took off 0 bases at V and 8 bases at J, with 13 bases between the two ends. CDR3 sequence (DNA): TGTGCCAGCTCACCACCTCAGGCGTTAGAAGGCTACACCTTC. It translates to CASSPPQALEGYTF.

V is TRBV6-6 and J is TRBJ2-7, with D possibly matching TRBD2 (6 bases). The V end was cut by 0 bases, the J end by 6 bases, with 18 bases between. The CDR3 extends over 16 amino acids. From germline, CDR1 is MNHNY and CDR2 SVGAGI (reference sequence). The CDR3 is CASSYSGGASSAEQYF. CDR3 sequence (DNA): TGTGCCAGCAGTTACTCTGGCGGGGCTAGTTCGGCCGAGCAGTACTTC.